The entry below gives a single T cell receptor (beta chain) sequence along with its context. Its specificity is not known. This CDR3 is built from 16 residues. V shed 2 bases, J shed 2 bases, and the junction held 5 bases outside the gene matches. The V gene's germline CDR1 is WSHSY and CDR2 SAAADI. The record originates from a study of cytomegalovirus exposure and HLA in healthy donors. About the study: Approximately 80 million unique TCRs, all from HLA-typed donors, were included in an early release of the data.

Points from the study as a whole: In a later analysis, a missense DCLRE1C variant was linked to TCR beta V- and J-gene trimming. There were some public TCRs occurring in many donors, but most TCR sequences were rare.

13 Jbeta primers and 60 Vbeta primers were used for the PCR. The protocol was immunoSEQ multiplex PCR, while the TCRdb copy is restricted to in-frame clones and leaves out a portion. Of 160,000 or so clones in the sample, roughly four fifths are singletons; the top ten hold 1.5% to 1.9%. This receptor was identified in a man aged 35 to 55 in good health and CMV-seronegative. The rearrangement joins TRBV10-2 to TRBJ2-1; 8 bases match TRBD2. What was sequenced was PBMCs. CDR3 sequence: CASSETSGGAYNEQFF. CDR3 in DNA: TGCGCCAGCAGTGAGACTAGCGGTGGGGCCTACAATGAGCAGTTCTTC.